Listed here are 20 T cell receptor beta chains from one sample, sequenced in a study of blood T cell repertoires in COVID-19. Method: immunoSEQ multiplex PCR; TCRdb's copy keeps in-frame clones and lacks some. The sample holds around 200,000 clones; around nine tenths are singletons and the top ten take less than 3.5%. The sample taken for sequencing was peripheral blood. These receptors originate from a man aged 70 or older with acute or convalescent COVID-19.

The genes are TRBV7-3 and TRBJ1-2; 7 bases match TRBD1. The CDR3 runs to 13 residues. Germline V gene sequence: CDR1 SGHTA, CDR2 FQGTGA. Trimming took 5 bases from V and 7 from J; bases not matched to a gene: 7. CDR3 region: CASSQRQGGGYTF. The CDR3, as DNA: TGTGCCAGCAGCCAGAGACAGGGCGGTGGCTACACCTTC. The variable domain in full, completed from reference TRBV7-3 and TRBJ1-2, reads GAGVSQTPSNKVTEKGKYVELRCDPISGHTALYWYRQSLGQGPEFLIYFQGTGAADDSGLPNDRFFAVRPEGSVSTLKIQRTERGDSAVYLCASSQRQGGGYTFGSGTRLTVV.

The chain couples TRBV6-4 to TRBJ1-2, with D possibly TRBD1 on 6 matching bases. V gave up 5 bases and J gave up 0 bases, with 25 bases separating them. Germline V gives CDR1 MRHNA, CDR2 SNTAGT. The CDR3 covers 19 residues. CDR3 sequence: CASSYNRVVIIKTNYGYTF. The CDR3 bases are TGTGCCAGCAGTTATAACAGGGTAGTTATCATCAAAACTAACTATGGCTACACCTTC.

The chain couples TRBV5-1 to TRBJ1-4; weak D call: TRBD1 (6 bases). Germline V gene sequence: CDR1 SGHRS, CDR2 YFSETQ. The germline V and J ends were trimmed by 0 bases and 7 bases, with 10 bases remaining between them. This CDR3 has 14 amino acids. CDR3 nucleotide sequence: TGCGCCAGCAGCTTGGGACAGGAAGGTGAAAAACTGTTTTTT. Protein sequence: CASSLGQEGEKLFF.

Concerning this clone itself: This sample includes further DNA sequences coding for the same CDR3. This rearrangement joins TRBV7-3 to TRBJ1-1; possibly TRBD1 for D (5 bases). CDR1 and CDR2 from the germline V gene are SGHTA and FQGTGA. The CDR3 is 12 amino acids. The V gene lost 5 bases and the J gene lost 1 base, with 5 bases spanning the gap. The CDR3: CASSTGNTEAFF. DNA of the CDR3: TGTGCCAGCAGCACAGGGAACACTGAAGCTTTCTTT.

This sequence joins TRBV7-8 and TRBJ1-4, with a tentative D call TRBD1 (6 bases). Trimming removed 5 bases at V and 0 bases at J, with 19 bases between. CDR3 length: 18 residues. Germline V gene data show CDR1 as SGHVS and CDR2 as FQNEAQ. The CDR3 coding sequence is TGTGCCAGCAGCCGATTAGGGGCCTGGACAGCAACTAATGAAAAACTGTTTTTT. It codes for CASSRLGAWTATNEKLFF.

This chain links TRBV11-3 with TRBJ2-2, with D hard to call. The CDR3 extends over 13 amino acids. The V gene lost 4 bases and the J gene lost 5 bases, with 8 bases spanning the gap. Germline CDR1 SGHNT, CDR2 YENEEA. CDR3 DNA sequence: TGTGCCAGCAGCTCTCAACAGACCGGGGAGCTGTTTTTT. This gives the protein CASSSQQTGELFF.

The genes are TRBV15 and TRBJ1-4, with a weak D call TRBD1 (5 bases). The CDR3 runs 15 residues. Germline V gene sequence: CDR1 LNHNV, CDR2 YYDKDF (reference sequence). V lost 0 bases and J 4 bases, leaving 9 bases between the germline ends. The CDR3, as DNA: TGTGCCACCAGCAGAGATAACAGGTTTAATGAAAAACTGTTTTTT. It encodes CATSRDNRFNEKLFF.

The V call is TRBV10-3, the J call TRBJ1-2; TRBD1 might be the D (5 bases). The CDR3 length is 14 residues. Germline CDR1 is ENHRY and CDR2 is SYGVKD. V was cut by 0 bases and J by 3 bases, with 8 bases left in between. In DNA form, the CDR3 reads TGTGCCATCAGTGAGTCCCGGGGGGACTATGGCTACACCTTC. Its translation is CAISESRGDYGYTF.

The CDR3 region is CASSPPGLAGSDTQYF. DNA for the CDR3: TGTGCCAGCTCACCACCAGGACTAGCGGGATCAGATACGCAGTATTTT. The chain couples TRBV18 to TRBJ2-3, with 12 bases identical to TRBD2. The CDR3 spans 16 residues. Unmatched junction bases numbered 2, after V lost 0 bases and J lost 4 bases. Germline CDR1 KGHSH, CDR2 LQKENI.

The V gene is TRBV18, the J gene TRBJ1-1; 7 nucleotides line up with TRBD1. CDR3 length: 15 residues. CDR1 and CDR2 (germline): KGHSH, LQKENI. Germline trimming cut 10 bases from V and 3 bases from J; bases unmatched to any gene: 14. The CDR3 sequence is CATMFNLTGDTEAFF. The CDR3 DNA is TGTGCCACCATGTTCAACCTAACAGGGGACACTGAAGCTTTCTTT.

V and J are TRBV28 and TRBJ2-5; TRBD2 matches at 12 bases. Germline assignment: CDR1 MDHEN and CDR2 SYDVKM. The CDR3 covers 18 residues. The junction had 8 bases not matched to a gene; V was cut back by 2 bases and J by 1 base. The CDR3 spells CASSLPTSGGPSQETQYF. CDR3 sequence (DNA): TGTGCCAGCAGTTTACCTACTAGCGGGGGGCCCTCCCAAGAGACCCAGTACTTC.

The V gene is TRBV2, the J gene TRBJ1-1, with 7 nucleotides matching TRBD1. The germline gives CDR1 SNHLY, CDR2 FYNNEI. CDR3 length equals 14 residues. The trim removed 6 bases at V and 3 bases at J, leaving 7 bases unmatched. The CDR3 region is CASRDSGGHTEAFF. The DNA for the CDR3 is TGTGCCAGCAGGGACTCAGGGGGTCACACTGAAGCTTTCTTT.

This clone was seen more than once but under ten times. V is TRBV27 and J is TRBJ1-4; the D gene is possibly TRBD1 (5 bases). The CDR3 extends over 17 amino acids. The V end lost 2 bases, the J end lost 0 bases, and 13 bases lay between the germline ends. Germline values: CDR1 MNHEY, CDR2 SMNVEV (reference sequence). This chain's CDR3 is CASSLRQRKSTNEKLFF. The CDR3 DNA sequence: TGTGCCAGCAGTTTAAGACAGAGAAAATCAACTAATGAAAAACTGTTTTTT.

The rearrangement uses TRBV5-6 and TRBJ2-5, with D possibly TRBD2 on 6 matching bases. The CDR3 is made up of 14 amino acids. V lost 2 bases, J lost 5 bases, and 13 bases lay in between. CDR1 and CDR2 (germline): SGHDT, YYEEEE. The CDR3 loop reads CASSFTSGSETQYF. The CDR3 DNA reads TGTGCCAGCAGCTTTACCAGCGGGTCGGAGACCCAGTACTTC. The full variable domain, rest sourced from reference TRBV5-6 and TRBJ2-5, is DAGVTQSPTHLIKTRGQQVTLRCSPKSGHDTVSWYQQALGQGPQFIFQYYEEEERQRGNFPDRFSGHQFPNYSSELNVNALLLGDSALYLCASSFTSGSETQYFGPGTRLLVL.

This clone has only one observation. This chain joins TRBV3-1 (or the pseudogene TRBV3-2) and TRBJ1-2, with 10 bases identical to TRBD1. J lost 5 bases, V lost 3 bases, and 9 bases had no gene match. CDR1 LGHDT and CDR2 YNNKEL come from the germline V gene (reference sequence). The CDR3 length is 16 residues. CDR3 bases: TGTGCCAGCAGCCATGGGGTTTTGGGACAGGGGTATGGCTACACCTTC. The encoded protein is CASSHGVLGQGYGYTF.

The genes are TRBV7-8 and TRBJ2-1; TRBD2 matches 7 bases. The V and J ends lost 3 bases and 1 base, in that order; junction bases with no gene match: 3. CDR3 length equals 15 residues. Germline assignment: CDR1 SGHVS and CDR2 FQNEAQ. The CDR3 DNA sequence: TGTGCCAGCAGCTTCTTGCGGGGGTCCTACAATGAGCAGTTCTTC. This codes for CASSFLRGSYNEQFF.

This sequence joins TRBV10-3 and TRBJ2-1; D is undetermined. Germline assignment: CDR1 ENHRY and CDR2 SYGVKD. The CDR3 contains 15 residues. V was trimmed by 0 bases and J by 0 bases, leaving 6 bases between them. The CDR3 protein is CAISESGYSYNEQFF. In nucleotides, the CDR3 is TGTGCCATCAGTGAGTCCGGTTACTCCTACAATGAGCAGTTCTTC.

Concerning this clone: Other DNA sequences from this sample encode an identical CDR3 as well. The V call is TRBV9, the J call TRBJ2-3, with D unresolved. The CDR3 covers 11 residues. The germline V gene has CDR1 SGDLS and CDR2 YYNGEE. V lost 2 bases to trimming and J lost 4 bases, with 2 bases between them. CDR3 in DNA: TGTGCCAGCAGCGTCGCAGATACGCAGTATTTT. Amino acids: CASSVADTQYF.

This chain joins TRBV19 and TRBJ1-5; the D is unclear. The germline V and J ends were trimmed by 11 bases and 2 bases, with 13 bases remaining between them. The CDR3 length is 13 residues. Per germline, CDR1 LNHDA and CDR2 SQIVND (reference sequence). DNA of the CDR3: TGTGCCTCCAGGCCCGGGGGCAATCAGCCCCAGCATTTT. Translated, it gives CASRPGGNQPQHF.

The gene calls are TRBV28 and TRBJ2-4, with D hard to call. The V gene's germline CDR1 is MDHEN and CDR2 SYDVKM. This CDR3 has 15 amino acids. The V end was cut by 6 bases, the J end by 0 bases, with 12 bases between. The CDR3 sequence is CASRIQRQAKNIQYF. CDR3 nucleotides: TGTGCCAGCAGAATACAGAGACAAGCCAAAAACATTCAGTACTTC.